The text below deals with one T cell receptor beta chain. The antigen remains undetermined. The record originates from a study of cytomegalovirus exposure and HLA in healthy donors. The wider study: The study's early data release held 75 million to 95 million unique TCRs from HLA-typed donors. The study's findings and limits: Fewer N-insertions than the approximately 700-donor mean were reportedly shown by an Asian-associated ancestry cluster in a later analysis.

With 60 Vbeta and 13 Jbeta primers, the PCR was carried out. The table came from immunoSEQ multiplex PCR; TCRdb's copy has only in-frame clones and leaves some out. Here the sample spans about 150,000 clones, about 85% being singletons. CDR1 is LGHNA, CDR2 YSLEER, per germline. CDR3 length: 16 amino acids. The specimen sequenced was PBMCs. The chain links TRBV4-3 to TRBJ2-3; D not resolved. Judging by the DNA end, TRBJ1-5 fits better; the J call may be wrong. The TCR comes from a human donor in good health. CDR3 DNA sequence: TGCGCCAGCAGCCGAGAAACTAGCGGATTCACAGATACGCAGCATTTT. This sequence encodes CASSRETSGFTDTQHF.